This TCR beta chain appears in the sequencing data of a study of blood T cell repertoires in COVID-19. Overall study: Samples taken during acute and convalescent COVID-19 were collected in the United States, Italy and Spain.

The CDR3 spans 16 residues. The V end was cut by 0 bases, the J end by 4 bases, with 15 bases between. Germline lookup yields CDR1 MNHEY and CDR2 SVGAGI. Living in 24 US areas, the participants were between about 18 and 90 years of age. Self-reported history from a screening survey and questionnaire set each donor's cohort. Each exposed participant met a COVID-19 case in the 2 weeks preceding study entry. Sequencing was performed with immunoSEQ multiplex PCR; in TCRdb, only in-frame clones are kept and a portion is missing. The sample carries under 400,000 clones, roughly 90% recorded once. The TCR sequence derives from a woman in her 30s who had been exposed to COVID-19. The chain uses TRBV6-5 and TRBJ1-2; D possibly corresponds to TRBD1 (5 bases). Sequencing was done on a sample of PBMCs or T cells enriched from blood (not recorded which). This chain's CDR3 is CASSYSSRGKTYGYTF. As DNA, the CDR3 is TGTGCCAGCAGTTACTCGAGTAGGGGAAAGACCTATGGCTACACCTTC.